Below are 14 T cell receptor beta chains sequenced from a single sample in a study of breast tumors, draining lymph nodes, adjacent tissues (dated by TCRdb to the mid-2010s). Lymph node samples were obtained from the axillary draining lymph nodes of breast cancer patients. The protocol used for the library was multiplex PCR. The sample was run on an Illumina HiSeq 2000. TCRdb's own reprocessing of the public reads used fastp at Q25 and MiXCR and kept productive beta chains. Entries are consolidated by CDR3 protein sequence, retaining the most common genes and DNA. This sample holds approximately 130,000 distinct CDR3 sequences; approximately 21% were observed only once. Around 2.2% of the sample goes to the ten largest clones. The sequenced material came from axillary lymph node tissue. The receptors were gathered from a female donor with breast cancer. Some clones in this sample may be carry-over from other donors' samples.

The sample holds many counts of this clonotype. The rearrangement uses TRBV20-1 and TRBJ2-1, with 7 bases aligning to TRBD2. Germline CDR1 reads DFQATT; CDR2 reads SNEGSKA (reference sequence). V lost 5 bases, J lost 4 bases, and 8 bases stayed unmatched. There are 14 residues in the CDR3. CDR3 residues: CSAPSGKSYNEQFF. The CDR3 nucleotides read TGCAGTGCTCCAAGCGGGAAGTCTTACAATGAGCAGTTCTTC.

This clonotype occurred a few times. V is TRBV27 and J is TRBJ2-1, with 7 bases identical to TRBD2. Germline-derived CDR1 and CDR2 are MNHEY and SMNVEV (reference sequence). This CDR3 is built from 15 residues. Trimming cost V 3 bases and J 5 bases; bases outside gene matches: 7. The CDR3 sequence: CASSFGREFNNEQFF. The CDR3 DNA reads TGTGCCAGCAGTTTCGGGCGGGAGTTTAACAATGAGCAGTTCTTC.

This clonotype was counted ten times or more. The rearrangement links TRBV12-3 or TRBV12-4 to TRBJ2-2; 7 bases align to TRBD2. V was pared by 7 bases and J by 5 bases, with 4 bases of the junction left unmatched. The CDR3 consists of 13 residues. The CDR3 region is CASTTGGTGELFF. In nucleotides, the CDR3 is TGTGCCAGCACAACGGGGGGTACCGGGGAGCTGTTTTTT.

The chain uses TRBV6-5 and TRBJ1-5; D perhaps matches TRBD1 (5 bases). This CDR3 has 15 amino acids. Germline CDR1 reads MNHEY; CDR2 reads SVGAGI. The ends were cut back, 6 bases at V and 8 bases at J, with 20 bases in the middle. The CDR3 bases are TGTGCCAGCAGCCGGGCCCAGGGACTCTTGGAGCCCCAGCATTTT. Residues: CASSRAQGLLEPQHF.

This clonotype was recorded many times. V usage is TRBV11-2 and J usage is TRBJ2-7, with 9 bases that match TRBD1. The V and J ends lost 8 bases and 2 bases, in that order; junction bases with no gene match: 19. In germline, CDR1 is SGHAT, CDR2 FQNNGV. The CDR3 consists of 18 residues. DNA for the CDR3: TGTGCCAGCCGATTGGGGGGACAGGGTTGCGAGATTACCTACGAGCAGTACTTC. This encodes CASRLGGQGCEITYEQYF. Full variable domain (remainder filled in from reference TRBV11-2 and TRBJ2-7): EAGVAQSPRYKIIEKRQSVAFWCNPISGHATLYWYQQILGQGPKLLIQFQNNGVVDDSQLPKDRFSAERLKGVDSTLKIQPAKLEDSAVYLCASRLGGQGCEITYEQYFGPGTRLTVT.

The rearrangement uses TRBV11-3 and TRBJ2-1, with 8 bases lining up with TRBD2. The CDR3 length is 19 residues. The J segment lost 6 bases and the V segment lost 1 base, leaving 17 bases of the junction unmatched. CDR1 and CDR2 (germline): SGHNT, YENEEA. CDR3 loop: CASSLGGLAGGLPGNEQFF. The CDR3 nucleotides are TGTGCCAGCAGCTTAGGGGGGCTTGCGGGAGGACTACCAGGCAATGAGCAGTTCTTC.

This clonotype was found many times. The V and J genes are TRBV2 and TRBJ2-7, with unresolved D. V was shortened by 5 bases and J by 7 bases, with 12 bases between the two germline ends. The CDR3 runs 12 residues. Per the germline V gene, CDR1 is SNHLY and CDR2 is FYNNEI. In DNA, the CDR3 is TGTGCCAGCAGTTACAGCCGGTGGGAGCAGTACTTC. This sequence encodes CASSYSRWEQYF.

This clonotype was detected many times. V is TRBV7-8 and J is TRBJ2-5; TRBD1 matches 7 bases. Germline CDR1 SGHVS, CDR2 FQNEAQ. The CDR3 has 21 residues. With V trimmed by 0 bases and J by 4 bases, 23 bases remained unmatched. In nucleotides, the CDR3 is TGTGCCAGCAGCTTAGCTTCCTTTCACGGTGCTGAGGGGGCGCGAGGAGAGACCCAGTACTTC. Residues: CASSLASFHGAEGARGETQYF.

With respect to this clonotype: A much larger clone lies a single base off, so this may be a read error. The chain joins TRBV19 to TRBJ2-3; 7 nucleotides match TRBD1. The length of the CDR3 is 16 residues. Germline V gene data show CDR1 as LNHDA and CDR2 as SQIVND (reference sequence). The CDR3 protein is CASSLGQQFSTDAQYF. CDR3 coding DNA: TGTGCCAGTAGTCTGGGACAGCAATTTAGCACAGATGCGCAGTATTTT.

This clonotype appeared a single time. One junction end disagrees with the germline gene, perhaps due to a read error. The chain links TRBV20-1 to TRBJ1-4; D is perhaps TRBD1 (6 bases). The germline V gene encodes CDR1 DFQATT and CDR2 SNEGSKA (reference sequence). The CDR3 covers 14 residues. CDR3 nucleotide sequence: TGCAGTGTTAGAGGGGGGGCGGCTAATGAAAAACTGTTTTTC. This gives the protein CSVRGGAANEKLFF.

This clonotype was counted many times. As DNA, the CDR3 is TGCGCCAGCAGCGCGGACAGGGTCGGCTACACCTTC. It encodes CASSADRVGYTF. V usage is TRBV5-1 and J usage is TRBJ1-2, with TRBD1 matching over 8 bases. Per germline, CDR1 SGHRS and CDR2 YFSETQ. V was pared by 4 bases and J by 8 bases, with 4 bases of the junction left unmatched. The CDR3 contains 12 residues.

Turning to this clonotype: A much larger clone sits a single nucleotide away, making a read error possible. The chain recombines TRBV3-1 with TRBJ2-7; D is ambiguous. Per the germline V gene, CDR1 is LGHDT and CDR2 is YNNKEL (reference sequence). The CDR3 has 12 residues. CDR3 amino acids: CACSQVAHEQYF. DNA of the CDR3: TGTGCCTGCAGCCAAGTTGCCCACGAGCAGTACTTC.

At least ten counts were recorded for this clonotype. This rearrangement joins TRBV6-5 to TRBJ2-5, with D maybe TRBD1 (6 bases). V was cut by 5 bases and J by 5 bases, with 15 bases left in between. Germline loops: CDR1 MNHEY, CDR2 SVGAGI. The CDR3 runs to 14 residues. The CDR3 spells CASSTSQGVETQYF. CDR3 nucleotide sequence: TGTGCCAGCAGTACGTCACAGGGAGTGGAGACCCAGTACTTC.

This clonotype was observed at least ten times. The CDR3 spells CASSPDGISNSPLHF. As DNA, the CDR3 is TGTGCCAGCTCCCCCGATGGGATTAGTAATTCACCCCTCCACTTT. The chain joins TRBV18 to TRBJ1-6; D remains unclear. Between the trimmed V and J ends, which lost 6 bases and 6 bases, there was a span of 15 bases. The CDR3 extends over 15 amino acids. Per germline, CDR1 KGHSH and CDR2 LQKENI. The full variable domain, rest sourced from reference TRBV18 and TRBJ1-6, is NAGVMQNPRHLVRRRGQEARLRCSPMKGHSHVYWYRQLPEEGLKFMVYLQKENIIDESGMPKERFSAEFPKEGPSILRIQQVVRGDSAAYFCASSPDGISNSPLHFGNGTRLTVT.